The 15 T cell receptor beta chains below were found in one sample sequenced in a study of T cells expressing NK-cell markers. From its re-call of the 5' RACE reads, TCRdb lists each CDR3 protein once, without DNA. This repertoire includes about 450,000 distinct CDR3 sequences. Sample: blood T cells: a sorted CD56 or NKG2C T cell subset, CD4+ or CD8+ T cells, or bulk PBMC T cells (not recorded which). These receptors were obtained from a woman aged 18 to 75 in good health.

V and J are TRBV19 and TRBJ2-5; the D call of TRBD1 rests on TCRdb alone, since no DNA is present to check it. Germline assignment: CDR1 LNHDA and CDR2 SQIVND (reference sequence). The CDR3 totals 14 residues. The CDR3 sequence: CASSKAGGQETQYF.

V and J are TRBV24-1 and TRBJ1-2; the TCRdb D gene call, TRBD1, has no DNA to confirm it. The CDR3 is 13 residues long. Germline V lookup: CDR1 KGHDR, CDR2 SFDVKD. The CDR3: CATSDRTGDGYTF.

This rearrangement joins TRBV4-3 to TRBJ2-4; there is no DNA to check the TCRdb D call of TRBD2. The germline V gene has CDR1 LGHNA and CDR2 YSLEER. This CDR3 spans 19 amino acids. CDR3: CASSQEMERGGLAKNIQYF.

The chain employs TRBV12-3 or TRBV12-4 and TRBJ2-1; the D call from TCRdb, TRBD2, cannot be confirmed without DNA. The CDR3 contains 16 residues. CDR3 sequence reads: CASSDGLAEIYNEQFF.

This chain connects TRBV4-3 to TRBJ2-2; TCRdb reports TRBD1, a call that lacks DNA to check it against. The germline V gene encodes CDR1 LGHNA and CDR2 YSLEER. This CDR3 region has 16 residues. The CDR3 sequence is CASSAQHGAWTGELFF.

The chain has TRBV4-3 and TRBJ2-3; no DNA is available, so the TRBD1 call from TCRdb remains unchecked. Germline CDR1 is LGHNA and CDR2 is YSLEER. This CDR3 is 15 amino acids long. CDR3 region: CASSRRPGLGDTQYF.

This CDR3 is CASSFGRADEQYF. The V call is TRBV7-9, the J call TRBJ2-7; TCRdb gives TRBD2 as the D gene, but with no DNA this cannot be confirmed. The germline V gene encodes CDR1 SEHNR and CDR2 FQNEAQ (reference sequence). The length of the CDR3 is 13 residues.

The V gene is TRBV20-1, the J gene TRBJ2-1. From germline, CDR1 is DFQATT and CDR2 SNEGSKA (reference sequence). The CDR3 is 13 amino acids. CDR3: CSARGLGSNEQFF.

CDR3 region: CSAPFGDWSQPQHF. V and J are TRBV20-1 and TRBJ1-5. The CDR3 runs 14 residues. From germline, CDR1 is DFQATT and CDR2 SNEGSKA (reference sequence).

CDR3 loop: CASSFLAGGQNNEQFF. This chain links TRBV12-3 or TRBV12-4 with TRBJ2-1; TCRdb's assignment of TRBD2 cannot be checked, as there is no DNA. This CDR3 has 16 residues.

The chain links TRBV10-1 to TRBJ2-5. Per germline, CDR1 WNHNN and CDR2 SYGVQD (reference sequence). The CDR3 sequence is 15 residues long. This CDR3 is CASSEPDTTGETQYF.

The rearrangement joins TRBV5-6 to TRBJ2-4; without DNA, the TCRdb call of TRBD2 cannot be checked. This CDR3 has 17 residues. Germline assignment: CDR1 SGHDT and CDR2 YYEEEE. The CDR3 sequence is CASSLRGTSGVGNIQYF.

The chain is built from TRBV7-8 and TRBJ1-1. CDR1 is SGHVS, CDR2 FQNEAQ, per germline. The CDR3 is made up of 15 amino acids. CDR3 protein: CASSPQDLLGTEAFF.

J is TRBJ2-1 and V is TRBV5-1; TCRdb names TRBD1, which stays unverified in the absence of DNA. The CDR3 contains 14 residues. From germline, CDR1 is SGHRS and CDR2 YFSETQ. This chain's CDR3 is CASSLTGSHNEQFF.

This chain connects TRBV20-1 to TRBJ1-2. This CDR3 has 11 residues. Germline V gives CDR1 DFQATT, CDR2 SNEGSKA (reference sequence). CDR3 protein: CSGLTDYGYTF.